Listed here are 26 T cell receptor beta chains from one sample, sequenced in a study of cytomegalovirus exposure and HLA in healthy donors. It was with 60 Vbeta and 13 Jbeta primers that the PCR ran. The method was immunoSEQ multiplex PCR; TCRdb's version includes in-frame clones alone and lacks a portion of them. The table includes about 160,000 clones, approximately 82% detected once. Sequences were obtained from PBMCs. These receptor sequences come from a man in his fifties in good health and CMV-seropositive.

This clone has only a few counts. The rearrangement uses TRBV11-2 and TRBJ2-1; 11 bases match TRBD1. This CDR3 is 13 amino acids long. With 11 bases clipped from V and 7 bases from J, the junction kept 7 bases outside the gene matches. Germline-derived CDR1 and CDR2 are SGHAT and FQNNGV. The CDR3 loop is CADGTGGDNEQFF. The CDR3 DNA reads as TGTGCCGACGGGACAGGGGGAGATAATGAGCAGTTCTTC.

The chain links TRBV23-1 to TRBJ2-3; perhaps TRBD1 as D (6 bases). TRBV23-1 is an ORF; its function is uncertain. The CDR3 length is 17 residues. Trimming stripped 3 bases from V and 2 bases from J, with 18 bases between. As DNA, the CDR3 is TGCGCCAGCAGTCACCGCTGCAGGGGACGGGACACAGATACGCAGTATTTT. It yields the protein CASSHRCRGRDTDTQYF.

The V gene is TRBV2, the J gene TRBJ1-5; unclear D gene. The V end was cut by 6 bases, the J end by 3 bases, with 12 bases between. This CDR3 contains 14 residues. Germline CDR1 and CDR2: SNHLY and FYNNEI. The CDR3: CASRPGRYNQPQHF. CDR3 in DNA: TGTGCCAGCAGGCCTGGCAGATACAATCAGCCCCAGCATTTT.

J is TRBJ1-3 and V is TRBV5-1, with TRBD1 matching 8 bases. Losses at the gene ends were 4 bases for V and 8 bases for J; bases not matched to a gene: 5. The CDR3 sequence is 13 residues long. Germline V gene sequence: CDR1 SGHRS, CDR2 YFSETQ. CDR3 in amino acids: CASSTGQGYTIYF. In DNA form, the CDR3 reads TGCGCCAGCAGCACAGGACAGGGTTACACCATATATTTT.

This clone was recorded only once. CDR3 protein: CASSLAGVGSYGYTF. CDR3 DNA sequence: TGCGCCAGCAGCTTGGCCGGGGTGGGTAGCTATGGCTACACCTTC. The chain links TRBV5-1 to TRBJ1-2, with no clear D. CDR3 size: 15 residues. V dropped 0 bases and J dropped 4 bases, with 13 bases sitting between them. The germline V gene encodes CDR1 SGHRS and CDR2 YFSETQ.

The V call is TRBV30, the J call TRBJ2-3, with a weak D call TRBD2 (6 bases). This CDR3 comprises 14 residues. Germline V gene data show CDR1 as GTSNPN and CDR2 as SVGIG (reference sequence). The germline V and J ends were trimmed by 5 bases and 2 bases, with 14 bases remaining between them. The CDR3 loop is CAWATGLPTDTQYF. The CDR3 DNA reads TGTGCCTGGGCCACGGGACTCCCCACAGATACGCAGTATTTT.

The rearrangement joins TRBV11-3 to TRBJ2-5, with D hard to call. Between the trimmed V and J ends, which lost 2 bases and 2 bases, there was a span of 12 bases. CDR3 length: 15 residues. The germline V gene encodes CDR1 SGHNT and CDR2 YENEEA. CDR3 loop: CASSLFSRGQETQYF. The CDR3 coding sequence is TGTGCCAGCAGCTTATTTTCCCGCGGACAAGAGACCCAGTACTTC.

This rearrangement joins TRBV21-1 to TRBJ1-1; TRBD1 is the table's D call and was not checked against the DNA. TRBV21-1 is marked as a pseudogene. This CDR3 has 15 residues. The CDR3 reads CASSKEAQANTEAFF. CDR3 sequence (DNA): TGTGCCAGCAGCAAAGAGGCCCAGGCGAACACTGAAGCTTTCTTT.

The chain employs TRBV7-3 and TRBJ2-3; 7 bases align to TRBD2. The CDR3 has 15 residues. Trimming removed 2 bases from V and 1 base from J; junction bases left unmatched: 3. Germline CDR1 SGHTA, CDR2 FQGTGA. The CDR3 loop reads CASSLAGVGTDTQYF. CDR3 nucleotide sequence: TGTGCCAGCAGCTTAGCGGGGGTTGGCACAGATACGCAGTATTTT.

The CDR3 region has the DNA TGCGCCAGCAGCCAGGGACAGGGAAACACTGAAGCTTTCTTT. It specifies CASSQGQGNTEAFF. The chain has TRBV10-1 and TRBJ1-1; 9 nucleotides align to TRBD1. Germline loops: CDR1 WNHNN, CDR2 SYGVQD (reference sequence). Trimming removed 6 bases from V and 2 bases from J; junction bases left unmatched: 4. The CDR3 extends over 14 amino acids.

V is TRBV6-1 and J is TRBJ2-1; D perhaps matches TRBD1 (6 bases). The V gene lost 4 bases and the J gene lost 1 base, with 8 bases spanning the gap. Germline V gene sequence: CDR1 MNHNS, CDR2 SASEGT. The CDR3 runs to 14 residues. The CDR3 here is CASSAGTSYNEQFF. The CDR3 nucleotides read TGTGCCAGCAGTGCCGGGACATCCTACAATGAGCAGTTCTTC.

This clone was counted a few times. This chain connects TRBV5-1 to TRBJ1-1, with 9 bases identical to TRBD1. This CDR3 is built from 15 residues. From germline, CDR1 is SGHRS and CDR2 YFSETQ. V lost 0 bases and J lost 7; bases outside the gene matches: 7. This CDR3 is CASSLAGQGSVEAFF. The CDR3 bases are TGCGCCAGCAGCTTGGCTGGACAGGGGAGTGTTGAAGCTTTCTTT. Drawing the rest from reference TRBV5-1 and TRBJ1-1, the complete variable domain is KAGVTQTPRYLIKTRGQQVTLSCSPISGHRSVSWYQQTPGQGLQFLFEYFSETQRNKGNFPGRFSGRQFSNSRSEMNVSTLELGDSALYLCASSLAGQGSVEAFFGQGTRLTVV.

Concerning this clone: At one of its ends the junction is not consistent with the germline gene, which may arise from a read error. This chain uses TRBV7-9 with TRBJ1-2; D gene ambiguous. The CDR3 length is 11 residues. Germline-derived CDR1 and CDR2 are SEHNR and FQNEAQ (reference sequence). The CDR3 sequence: CSSSSTGGYTF. The CDR3 DNA is TGTTCCAGCAGCTCTACGGGGGGCTACACCTTC.

This clone was seen only once. V usage is TRBV18 and J usage is TRBJ2-3, with TRBD2 matching 13 bases. Germline V lookup: CDR1 KGHSH, CDR2 LQKENI. V trimming: 4 bases; J trimming: 0 bases; junction bases outside the gene matches: 7. The length of the CDR3 is 18 residues. CDR3 in amino acids: CASSLAGTSGTSTDTQYF. CDR3 in DNA: TGTGCCAGCTCACTGGCCGGGACTAGCGGGACTAGCACAGATACGCAGTATTTT. Full variable domain (outside the CDR3, taken from reference TRBV18 and TRBJ2-3): NAGVMQNPRHLVRRRGQEARLRCSPMKGHSHVYWYRQLPEEGLKFMVYLQKENIIDESGMPKERFSAEFPKEGPSILRIQQVVRGDSAAYFCASSLAGTSGTSTDTQYFGPGTRLTVL.

The chain joins TRBV11-2 to TRBJ2-2; TRBD1 is a possible D gene (5 bases). CDR3 length: 16 amino acids. Per the germline V gene, CDR1 is SGHAT and CDR2 is FQNNGV. V lost 1 base and J 2 bases, leaving 11 bases between the germline ends. The CDR3 here is CASSLVGRGNTGELFF. The CDR3 nucleotides are TGTGCCAGCAGCTTAGTCGGAAGGGGCAACACCGGGGAGCTGTTTTTT.

The chain is built from TRBV5-1 and TRBJ1-2, with D uncertain. Germline CDR1 reads SGHRS; CDR2 reads YFSETQ. The CDR3 is made up of 13 amino acids. V lost 4 bases, J lost 5 bases, and 12 bases lay in between. The CDR3 loop reads CASSLATSYGYTF. The CDR3 DNA sequence: TGCGCCAGCAGCCTCGCGACTTCATATGGCTACACCTTC.

The V and J genes are TRBV7-3 and TRBJ2-1; 7 bases agree with TRBD1. CDR3 length equals 15 residues. V lost 2 bases and J lost 2; bases outside the gene matches: 3. The germline CDR1 and CDR2 sequences are SGHTA and FQGTGA. The CDR3 DNA reads TGTGCCAGCAGCTTATTAGGGGGCGCCTACAATGAGCAGTTCTTC. Its protein product is CASSLLGGAYNEQFF. The whole variable domain, remainder taken from reference TRBV7-3 and TRBJ2-1, is GAGVSQTPSNKVTEKGKYVELRCDPISGHTALYWYRQSLGQGPEFLIYFQGTGAADDSGLPNDRFFAVRPEGSVSTLKIQRTERGDSAVYLCASSLLGGAYNEQFFGPGTRLTVL.

The V gene is TRBV27, the J gene TRBJ2-1; TRBD1 aligns across 7 bases. This CDR3 region has 14 residues. Germline CDR1 MNHEY, CDR2 SMNVEV (reference sequence). V shed 6 bases, J shed 9 bases, and the junction held 11 bases outside the gene matches. CDR3 sequence (DNA): TGTGCCAGCAGGACAGGGATCGGGTGGGGTGAGCAGTTCTTC. Residues: CASRTGIGWGEQFF.

This clone was counted between two and nine times. This sequence joins TRBV9 and TRBJ2-1, with D perhaps TRBD1 (5 bases). This CDR3 contains 11 residues. The germline V gene encodes CDR1 SGDLS and CDR2 YYNGEE. Trimming removed 2 bases from V and 11 bases from J, with 8 bases in between. The CDR3 loop reads CASSVGPQQFF. In DNA, the CDR3 is TGTGCCAGCAGCGTGGGGCCCCAGCAGTTCTTC. The whole variable domain, remainder taken from reference TRBV9 and TRBJ2-1, is DSGVTQTPKHLITATGQRVTLRCSPRSGDLSVYWYQQSLDQGLQFLIQYYNGEERAKGNILERFSAQQFPDLHSELNLSSLELGDSALYFCASSVGPQQFFGPGTRLTVL.

The J gene is TRBJ2-7, the V gene TRBV11-2; tentatively, D is TRBD2 (5 bases). V shed 1 base and J shed 2 bases, with 15 bases lying between them. There are 16 residues in the CDR3. The germline V gene has CDR1 SGHAT and CDR2 FQNNGV. CDR3 amino acids: CASSLAVGSGAYEQYF. In DNA form, the CDR3 reads TGTGCCAGCAGCTTAGCGGTTGGCAGCGGCGCCTACGAGCAGTACTTC. Supplemented by reference TRBV11-2 and TRBJ2-7, the full variable domain reads EAGVAQSPRYKIIEKRQSVAFWCNPISGHATLYWYQQILGQGPKLLIQFQNNGVVDDSQLPKDRFSAERLKGVDSTLKIQPAKLEDSAVYLCASSLAVGSGAYEQYFGPGTRLTVT.

The chain employs TRBV4-1 and TRBJ1-4; the D is unclear. The CDR3 spans 14 residues. CDR1 is MGHRA, CDR2 YSYEKL, per germline. Trimming left V 1 base short and J 2 bases short, with 5 bases between. The CDR3 spells CASSQVSTNEKLFF. In DNA, the CDR3 is TGCGCCAGCAGCCAAGTATCTACTAATGAAAAACTGTTTTTT.

This chain uses TRBV7-9 with TRBJ1-1, with D unclear. This CDR3 has 14 residues. Trimming left V 5 bases short and J 3 bases short, with 13 bases between. Germline CDR1 reads SEHNR; CDR2 reads FQNEAQ (reference sequence). CDR3 bases: TGTGCCAGCAGCCTGAGTACGGTTTACACTGAAGCTTTCTTT. It codes for CASSLSTVYTEAFF.

V is TRBV25-1 and J is TRBJ1-5; D call uncertain. CDR1 is MGHDK, CDR2 SYGVNS, per germline. Trimming took off 4 bases at V and 3 bases at J, with 7 bases between the two ends. This CDR3 is 13 amino acids long. The CDR3 loop is CASSAGSNQPQHF. The CDR3 DNA sequence: TGTGCCAGCAGTGCAGGTTCCAATCAGCCCCAGCATTTT.

The rearrangement joins TRBV5-1 to TRBJ1-2; 9 bases agree with TRBD1. J lost 9 bases, V lost 4 bases, and 7 bases had no gene match. CDR1 is SGHRS, CDR2 YFSETQ, per germline. The CDR3 sequence is 13 residues long. The CDR3 is CASSITGGERYTF. The CDR3 nucleotides read TGCGCCAGCAGCATTACAGGGGGCGAGCGCTACACCTTC.

The chain is built from TRBV28 and TRBJ1-6, with a weak D call TRBD1 (5 bases). V lost 2 bases and J lost 12, with 8 bases in between. Germline V gene data show CDR1 as MDHEN and CDR2 as SYDVKM. The CDR3 covers 12 residues. Here the CDR3 reads CASSLQGRPLHF. The CDR3 nucleotides read TGTGCCAGCAGTTTACAGGGCAGACCCCTCCACTTT.

The V gene is TRBV12-5, the J gene TRBJ1-5; D is uncertain. The CDR3 spans 15 residues. Trimming took off 7 bases at V and 6 bases at J, with 19 bases between the two ends. The germline CDR1 and CDR2 sequences are LGHNT and FRNRAP. CDR3 region: CASARGRQVGQPQHF. CDR3 DNA: TGTGCTAGTGCCCGGGGTCGGCAGGTCGGTCAGCCCCAGCATTTT.